This entry lists 27 T cell receptor beta chains sequenced from one sample in a study of molecular identifiers for immune sequencing clone quantification. Via MiXCR, TCRdb re-called the PCR reads, giving one row per CDR3 protein. This repertoire shows some 650,000 distinct CDR3 sequences, approximately 20% found once; its top ten account for about 0.9%. Source material: naive CD8+ T cells from blood, with Jurkat cell RNA spiked in. Subset of the sample: FACS-sorted CD8+CD4-CCR7+CD45RA+ naive T cells. Source of these receptors: a human donor in good health. Some libraries in this study had Jurkat cell RNA spiked in.

This clonotype was counted at least ten times. The chain employs TRBV29-1 and TRBJ1-1; tentative D call: TRBD1 (5 bases). Trimming left V 3 bases short and J 1 base short, with 9 bases between. Germline lookup yields CDR1 SQVTM and CDR2 ANQGSEA. CDR3 size: 13 residues. CDR3 sequence reads: CSVDGATNTEAFF. The DNA of the CDR3 is TGCAGCGTTGATGGGGCTACGAACACTGAAGCTTTCTTT.

In its sample, this clonotype was seen many times. The J gene is TRBJ2-3, the V gene TRBV19; D may be TRBD2 (5 bases). Germline V CDR1 and CDR2: LNHDA, SQIVND (reference sequence). This CDR3 is 16 amino acids long. V was pared by 6 bases and J by 1 base, with 17 bases between. CDR3 loop: CASSPHGLLGTDTQYF. The CDR3 region has the DNA TGTGCCAGTAGCCCCCATGGACTGCTGGGCACAGATACGCAGTATTTT.

This clonotype was seen repeatedly, ten times or more. The rearrangement joins TRBV30 to TRBJ2-3; possibly TRBD2 for D (7 bases). CDR1 is GTSNPN and CDR2 is SVGIG in the germline V gene (reference sequence). This CDR3 has 15 amino acids. V was clipped by 0 bases and J by 4 bases, with 14 bases between them. The DNA of the CDR3 is TGTGCCTGGAGTGTACTCGGGGGGCCAGCAGATACGCAGTATTTT. Protein sequence: CAWSVLGGPADTQYF.

In regard to this clonotype: A read error is possible here, since a much larger clone lies one base away. The rearrangement joins TRBV7-9 to TRBJ2-7, with 10 bases fitting TRBD1. The CDR3 has 16 amino acids. From germline, CDR1 is SEHNR and CDR2 FQNEAQ (reference sequence). The chain's CDR3 is CASRLALGTGDDEQYF. The CDR3, as DNA: TGTGCCAGCAGATTAGCCCTCGGGACAGGGGATGACGAGCAGTACTTC. Looking up the rest from reference TRBV7-9 and TRBJ2-7 gives the full variable domain: DTGVSQNPRHKITKRGQNVTFRCDPISEHNRLYWYRQTLGQGPEFLTYFQNEAQLEKSRLLSDRFSAERPKGSFSTLEIQRTEQGDSAMYLCASRLALGTGDDEQYFGPGTRLTVT.

The rearrangement joins TRBV11-1 to TRBJ2-3; 8 nucleotides line up with TRBD1. This CDR3 is 17 amino acids long. Losses at the gene ends were 5 bases for V and 5 bases for J; bases not matched to a gene: 15. The V gene's germline CDR1 is SGHAT and CDR2 FQDESV (reference sequence). CDR3 sequence reads: CASSPASDRGSVDTQYF. CDR3 bases: TGTGCCAGCAGCCCAGCTAGCGACAGGGGCTCGGTAGATACGCAGTATTTT.

The chain couples TRBV19 to TRBJ2-7; 7 nucleotides match TRBD1. Germline CDR1 reads LNHDA; CDR2 reads SQIVND (reference sequence). The V segment lost 0 bases and the J segment 5 bases; nucleotides outside the gene matches: 4. This CDR3 comprises 14 residues. CDR3 sequence (DNA): TGTGCCAGTAGTATAGATCTGAGGGGGCACGAGCAGTACTTC. Amino acids: CASSIDLRGHEQYF.

Concerning this clonotype itself: At one end, the junction sequence differs from germline, possibly due to a read error. This chain links TRBV6-6 with TRBJ2-5; 7 positions match TRBD2. CDR3 length equals 14 residues. The germline gives CDR1 MNHNY, CDR2 SVGAGI (reference sequence). The chain's CDR3 is CASRAGHPWETQCF. In nucleotides, the CDR3 is TGTGCCAGCAGAGCGGGGCACCCTTGGGAGACCCAGTGCTTC.

The rearrangement joins TRBV7-9 to TRBJ2-1, with D possibly being TRBD2 (5 bases). There are 14 residues in the CDR3. CDR1 is SEHNR, CDR2 FQNEAQ, per germline (reference sequence). The V end was cut by 5 bases, the J end by 3 bases, with 11 bases between. The CDR3 DNA follows: TGTGCCAGCAGCCCGGAAAGCGGCTACAATGAGCAGTTCTTC. It yields the protein CASSPESGYNEQFF. The whole variable domain, filled in from reference TRBV7-9 and TRBJ2-1, reads DTGVSQNPRHKITKRGQNVTFRCDPISEHNRLYWYRQTLGQGPEFLTYFQNEAQLEKSRLLSDRFSAERPKGSFSTLEIQRTEQGDSAMYLCASSPESGYNEQFFGPGTRLTVL.

This clonotype has ten or more counts. The chain is built from TRBV27 and TRBJ2-3; D may be TRBD1 (5 bases). The CDR3 totals 13 residues. Germline V lookup: CDR1 MNHEY, CDR2 SMNVEV (reference sequence). The ends were cut back, 5 bases at V and 6 bases at J, with 12 bases in the middle. The CDR3 DNA reads TGTGCCAGCAGTCGTTCAGGGCTCGATACGCAGTATTTT. It encodes CASSRSGLDTQYF.

As concerns this clonotype: A read error may be the cause here, since a much bigger clone is one base away. The gene calls are TRBV19 and TRBJ1-5; the D is unclear. This CDR3 comprises 15 residues. Germline assignment: CDR1 LNHDA and CDR2 SQIVND (reference sequence). CDR3 region: CASSIAHPSNRPQHF. The CDR3 DNA is TGTGCCAGTAGTATTGCACACCCTAGCAATCGGCCCCAGCATTTT.

Concerning this clonotype itself: One end of the junction varies from germline; a read error may be responsible. The CDR3 spells CASRSGQSYTGELLF. The DNA for the CDR3 is TGTGCCAGCAGGTCTGGACAGTCATACACCGGGGAGCTGCTTTTT. The chain carries TRBV6-5 and TRBJ2-2, with D possibly TRBD1 on 6 matching bases. Per the germline V gene, CDR1 is MNHEY and CDR2 is SVGAGI. The length of the CDR3 is 15 residues.

This clonotype has more than one count but fewer than ten. The chain has TRBV5-1 and TRBJ2-2; D possibly corresponds to TRBD1 (6 bases). Germline V gene lookup returns CDR1 SGHRS and CDR2 YFSETQ. Trimming took off 7 bases at V and 5 bases at J, with 21 bases between the two ends. This CDR3 is 16 amino acids long. Here the CDR3 DNA reads TGCGCCAGCGAACTCAACGAGGGGCAGGGGACCGGGGAGCTGTTTTTT. This encodes CASELNEGQGTGELFF.

This chain's CDR3 is CASTFGLAGGDTGELFF. The CDR3 DNA reads as TGTGCCAGCACCTTCGGGCTGGCAGGGGGGGACACCGGGGAGCTGTTTTTT. The rearrangement links TRBV7-9 to TRBJ2-2; perhaps D is TRBD1 or TRBD2 (7 bases each). This CDR3 has 17 residues. Germline CDR1 is SEHNR and CDR2 is FQNEAQ (reference sequence). The ends were cut back, 7 bases at V and 3 bases at J, with 21 bases in the middle.

As for this clonotype: This may be a read error, as it is one base from a much larger clone. The conserved phenylalanine or tryptophan is not found at the CDR3 terminus, so this likely reflects a read error. This chain uses TRBV3-1 with TRBJ2-7, with a weak D call TRBD1 (6 bases). The CDR3 has 14 residues. V was trimmed by 1 base and J by 6 bases, leaving 13 bases between them. The V gene's germline CDR1 is LGHDT and CDR2 YNNKEL (reference sequence). The DNA of the CDR3 is TGTGCCAGCAGCCAAGCGGCAGGGGCCCGCGAGCAGTACTCC. Amino acids: CASSQAAGAREQYS.

This chain uses TRBV4-1 with TRBJ2-7; D call uncertain. V shed 3 bases and J shed 2 bases, with 8 bases lying between them. The CDR3 covers 13 residues. Germline V gene data show CDR1 as MGHRA and CDR2 as YSYEKL. The CDR3 DNA is TGCGCCAGCAGCCACGATACCGCCTACGAGCAGTACTTC. It encodes CASSHDTAYEQYF.

On this clonotype: This may be a read error: a much more frequent sequence differs by one nucleotide. This chain connects TRBV7-6 to TRBJ2-3; D is possibly TRBD1 or TRBD2 (5 bases each). Germline V lookup: CDR1 SGHVS, CDR2 FNYEAQ. The CDR3 covers 14 residues. The CDR3: CAGSWSGGTDTQYF. CDR3 DNA: TGTGCCGGCAGCTGGTCTGGGGGAACAGATACGCAGTATTTT.

CDR3: CASSPGSLYATEAFF. The CDR3, as DNA: TGTGCCAGCAGCCCCGGCAGTCTGTACGCGACTGAAGCTTTCTTT. The chain couples TRBV27 to TRBJ1-1, with D uncertain. The CDR3 is made up of 15 amino acids. Germline V gene data show CDR1 as MNHEY and CDR2 as SMNVEV (reference sequence). Trimming cost V 6 bases and J 5 bases, with 19 bases left between them.

This clonotype came up a few times. V and J are TRBV4-1 and TRBJ2-1; 10 nucleotides match TRBD1. J gave up 7 bases and V 4 bases, and 4 bases lay outside the gene matches. The CDR3 runs 14 residues. CDR1 is MGHRA and CDR2 is YSYEKL in the germline V gene. CDR3 sequence: CASSRDRGLNEQFF. The DNA for the CDR3 is TGCGCCAGCAGCCGAGACAGGGGGCTAAATGAGCAGTTCTTC.

This clonotype was detected ten times or more. The genes are TRBV6-2 or TRBV6-3 and TRBJ1-1, with D possibly being TRBD1 (6 bases). The length of the CDR3 is 15 residues. The ends were cut back, 6 bases at V and 1 base at J, with 15 bases in the middle. CDR1 and CDR2 from the germline V gene are MNHEY and SVGEGT. CDR3 residues: CASSPEIRGNTEAFF. CDR3 DNA sequence: TGTGCCAGCAGCCCTGAAATCAGGGGGAACACTGAAGCTTTCTTT.

With respect to this clonotype: Just one base apart from a much larger clone, this may be a read error. The CDR3 DNA reads as TGTGCCAGTAGTTCAGGCGGGGTCGGCTACGAGCAGCACTTC. Translated: CASSSGGVGYEQHF. This sequence joins TRBV19 and TRBJ2-7, with TRBD2 as a possible D gene (6 bases). The CDR3 is made up of 14 amino acids. Per germline, CDR1 LNHDA and CDR2 SQIVND (reference sequence).

The table lists this clonotype with many counts. The V call is TRBV28, the J call TRBJ2-3; 10 bases agree with TRBD2. The germline V gene has CDR1 MDHEN and CDR2 SYDVKM. The J segment lost 4 bases and the V segment lost 1 base, leaving 5 bases of the junction unmatched. The CDR3 length is 16 residues. This CDR3 is CASSLLSGRASDTQYF. The CDR3 DNA reads as TGTGCCAGCAGTTTATTAAGCGGGAGGGCGTCAGATACGCAGTATTTT. The whole variable domain, remainder taken from reference TRBV28 and TRBJ2-3, is DVKVTQSSRYLVKRTGEKVFLECVQDMDHENMFWYRQDPGLGLRLIYFSYDVKMKEKGDIPEGYSVSREKKERFSLILESASTNQTSMYLCASSLLSGRASDTQYFGPGTRLTVL.

In its sample, this clonotype was seen a few times. The genes are TRBV4-1 and TRBJ2-1; 10 bases line up with TRBD1. Germline V gene lookup returns CDR1 MGHRA and CDR2 YSYEKL. V shed 1 base and J 5 bases; nucleotides not matched to a gene: 5. The CDR3 length is 16 residues. The CDR3 reads CASSQVGTGDHNEQFF. In DNA, the CDR3 is TGCGCCAGCAGCCAAGTAGGGACAGGGGACCACAATGAGCAGTTCTTC.

The sample holds a few counts of this clonotype. The chain carries TRBV19 and TRBJ2-1; the D gene is possibly TRBD2 (5 bases). CDR3 size: 13 residues. V lost 3 bases and J 4 bases, leaving 7 bases between the germline ends. Per the germline V gene, CDR1 is LNHDA and CDR2 is SQIVND (reference sequence). CDR3 coding DNA: TGTGCCAGTAGTATCTCGGGGTACAATGAGCAGTTCTTC. Translation gives CASSISGYNEQFF.

This clonotype was counted many times. The rearrangement links TRBV9 to TRBJ2-1, with D uncertain. V was trimmed by 0 bases and J by 8 bases, leaving 6 bases between them. CDR1 and CDR2 from the germline V gene are SGDLS and YYNGEE. The CDR3 is made up of 12 amino acids. This CDR3 reads CASSVGGDEQFF. DNA of the CDR3: TGTGCCAGCAGCGTAGGTGGCGATGAGCAGTTCTTC.

The V gene is TRBV7-6, the J gene TRBJ2-7, with TRBD2 matching over 7 bases. With V trimmed by 4 bases and J by 1 base, 13 bases remained unmatched. Germline assignment: CDR1 SGHVS and CDR2 FNYEAQ. The CDR3 length is 17 residues. CDR3 DNA sequence: TGTGCCAGCAGCTCCCCACCTACTAGCGCGGAATCCTACGAGCAGTACTTC. This codes for CASSSPPTSAESYEQYF.

As concerns this clonotype: A much larger clone sits a single nucleotide away, making a read error possible. The chain carries TRBV7-9 and TRBJ1-2; no definite D call. Germline-derived CDR1 and CDR2 are SEHNR and FQNEAQ (reference sequence). The CDR3 length is 13 residues. The CDR3 DNA is TGTGTCAGCAGCTCCCTGCTCGGCTATGGCTACACCTTC. It codes for CVSSSLLGYGYTF.

This clonotype has a handful of counts. A read error is possible here, since a much larger clone lies one base away. The genes are TRBV2 and TRBJ2-3; D might be TRBD2 (5 bases). Per germline, CDR1 SNHLY and CDR2 FYNNEI. CDR3 length: 16 residues. CDR3 region: CASSAEVVGSTDTRYF. The CDR3 DNA follows: TGTGCCAGCAGTGCGGAGGTTGTGGGTAGCACAGATACGCGGTATTTT.